This is a list of T cell receptor beta chains from one sample in a study of radiotherapy plus CTLA-4 blockade in lung cancer. The repertoire was sequenced with immunoSEQ multiplex PCR; TCRdb's copy has only in-frame clones and lacks some. The sample has some 110,000 clones; approximately 80% are singletons. Sequenced here: peripheral blood, sampled from a patient treated with radiotherapy plus ipilimumab. The receptors originated from a human donor with non-small cell lung cancer that progressed on radiotherapy plus ipilimumab. Some clones in this sample may be carry-over from other donors' samples. Both conserved end residues are part of each CDR3. A D gene is named only where the DNA matches it firmly. The size field is filled for only some rows; it gives once, few, many or a size class.

clone_size	v_call	d_call	j_call	cdr3_length	cdr3_nt	cdr3_aa
NA	TRBV2	TRBD2	TRBJ2-3	14	TGTGCCAGCAGGCTAGCGGTCTACACAGATACGCAGTATTTT	CASRLAVYTDTQYF
NA	TRBV5-5	TRBD1	TRBJ1-6	14	TGTGCCAGCAGACAGACAGGGTATAATTCACCCCTCCACTTT	CASRQTGYNSPLHF
NA	TRBV15	NA	TRBJ1-2	13	TGTGCCACCAGCAGAGGCGACGGAGACGGCTACACCTTC	CATSRGDGDGYTF
NA	TRBV4-2	TRBD2	TRBJ2-3	21	TGTGCCAGCAGCCTATCTACCGGACTAGCGGGGGGTGGAGGGAGCACAGATACGCAGTATTTT	CASSLSTGLAGGGGSTDTQYF
NA	TRBV5-1	NA	TRBJ2-1	12	TGCGCCAGCAGCGTCCAGGGAAATGAGCAGTTCTTC	CASSVQGNEQFF
NA	TRBV10-3	NA	TRBJ1-5	14	TGTGCCAGCAGCCCCCGAGGGGCGGAGGAGCCCCAGCATTTT	CASSPRGAEEPQHF
NA	TRBV6-6	NA	TRBJ2-7	15	TGTGCCACTAAGCGAACCGGGACTTCTTTATACGAGCAGTACTTC	CATKRTGTSLYEQYF
few	TRBV6-1	TRBD1	TRBJ2-4	15	TGTGCCAGCAGTGCGGACAGGGCGGCCAAAAACATTCAGTACTTC	CASSADRAAKNIQYF
NA	TRBV7-3	TRBD1	TRBJ1-2	14	TGTGCCAGCAGCTTACTCAAGGGGGCGGATGGCTACACCTTC	CASSLLKGADGYTF
NA	TRBV5-4	NA	TRBJ1-1	15	TGTGCCAGCAGCTTGGGGGGCACCATGAACACTGAAGCTTTCTTT	CASSLGGTMNTEAFF
few	TRBV5-1	TRBD1	TRBJ2-7	14	TGCGCCAGCGGGTTGCAGTCAGGGGGTCGCGAGCAGTACTTC	CASGLQSGGREQYF
NA	TRBV27	TRBD1	TRBJ2-7	15	TGTGCCAGCAGCCCACTCCGGGACAGAGCCTACGAGCAGTACTTC	CASSPLRDRAYEQYF
NA	TRBV7-3	TRBD2	TRBJ2-1	15	TGTGCCAGCAGCACCAGCGGGGGGTCGTACAATGAGCAGTTCTTC	CASSTSGGSYNEQFF
NA	TRBV2	NA	TRBJ2-1	15	TGTGCCAGCAGTTTTACAGGGGGGGCCTACGGTGAGCAGTTCTTC	CASSFTGGAYGEQFF
few	TRBV6-1	TRBD1	TRBJ1-6	15	TGTGCCAGCAGTGAATTGGGACAGGCCGCTTCACCCCTCCACTTT	CASSELGQAASPLHF
NA	TRBV2	NA	TRBJ2-7	12	TGTGCCAGCAGAGCCGACAGTGTCGGGCAGTACTTC	CASRADSVGQYF
few	TRBV18	NA	TRBJ2-7	15	TGTGCCAGCTCACCATTGTTCGGGACCTCCTACGAGCAGTACTTC	CASSPLFGTSYEQYF
NA	TRBV18	TRBD1	TRBJ2-3	16	TGTGCCAGCTCACGTCGACAGGGGGAGTGGACAGATACGCAGTATTTT	CASSRRQGEWTDTQYF
NA	TRBV5-4	TRBD2	TRBJ2-5	15	TGTGCCAGCAGCTCCCTAGCCCCCGGGGGGGAGACCCAGTACTTC	CASSSLAPGGETQYF
NA	TRBV7-7	NA	TRBJ2-2	14	TGTGCTAGCAGCCACGGACAGAACACCGGGGAGCTGTTTTTT	CASSHGQNTGELFF
NA	TRBV5-1	NA	TRBJ2-5	11	TGCGCCAGCAGCTTGCAGGAGACCCAGTACTTC	CASSLQETQYF
NA	TRBV5-1	NA	TRBJ1-5	15	TGCGCCAGCGGCCCCTATTCAGGGGTCCCTCAGCCCCAGCATTTT	CASGPYSGVPQPQHF
NA	TRBV6-5	NA	TRBJ2-7	14	TGTGCCAGCAGGTCGGCCGGGGCGGGTGACGAGCAGTACTTC	CASRSAGAGDEQYF
NA	TRBV10-3	NA	TRBJ1-1	12	TGTGCCATCAGGTCAGGGGACACTGAAGCTTTCTTT	CAIRSGDTEAFF
once	TRBV28	NA	TRBJ1-2	12	TGTGCCAGCAGTTTAGCACAGTATGGCTACACCTTC	CASSLAQYGYTF
NA	TRBV6-1	NA	TRBJ2-5	12	TGTGCCAGCAGTGTCTTCGGGGAGACCCAGTACTTC	CASSVFGETQYF
NA	TRBV9	TRBD2	TRBJ2-1	20	TGTGCCAGCAGCGCCGGACTAGCGGGGGGGCTCGATTCCTCCTACAATGAGCAGTTCTTC	CASSAGLAGGLDSSYNEQFF
NA	TRBV2	NA	TRBJ1-1	13	TGTGCCAGCAGTGGACAGTGGAACACTGAAGCTTTCTTT	CASSGQWNTEAFF
NA	TRBV7-2	NA	TRBJ2-7	14	TGTGCCAGCAGCTTAGTGATGGGCTCCTACGAGCAGTACTTC	CASSLVMGSYEQYF
NA	TRBV5-6	NA	TRBJ2-2	15	TGTGCCAGCAGCTTGGGACGGCAGAACACCGGGGAGCTGTTTTTT	CASSLGRQNTGELFF
once	TRBV19	NA	TRBJ1-3	15	TGTGCCAGTAGTCGGGACGCCAACTCTGGAAACACCATATATTTT	CASSRDANSGNTIYF
NA	TRBV28	TRBD1	TRBJ2-7	14	TGTGCCAGCAGTACGACAGGGACGCTTAGGGAGCAGTACTTC	CASSTTGTLREQYF
NA	TRBV10-3	TRBD1	TRBJ2-7	13	TGTGCCATCAGCCGGGACAGAACTTACGAGCAGTACTTC	CAISRDRTYEQYF
once	TRBV11-2	NA	TRBJ2-7	15	TGTGCCAGCAGTCTGACCGGGACACAAACCTACGAGCAGTACTTC	CASSLTGTQTYEQYF
NA	TRBV7-9	NA	TRBJ2-7	13	TGTGCCAGCAGCTTAGGGGCCCGGGCGGGGCAGTACTTC	CASSLGARAGQYF
NA	TRBV9	NA	TRBJ2-4	14	TGTGCCAGCAGCGTAGGCCCAGGGGTGAACATTCAGTACTTC	CASSVGPGVNIQYF
NA	TRBV11-2	NA	TRBJ2-5	15	TGTGCCAGCAGCTTAGACCCCGGGGGAGAAGAGACCCAGTACTTC	CASSLDPGGEETQYF
NA	TRBV29-1	NA	TRBJ2-3	12	TGCAGCGTCCTTTTGGGGGCTGATACGCAGTATTTT	CSVLLGADTQYF
NA	TRBV7-9	NA	TRBJ2-7	16	TGTGCCAGCAGCTTTGCCCTCGGGGCCAGGGTCTACGAGCAGTACTTC	CASSFALGARVYEQYF
NA	TRBV18	TRBD1	TRBJ1-6	15	TGTGCCAGCTCACCCGGACAGGGGATGAACACACCCCTCCACTTT	CASSPGQGMNTPLHF
NA	TRBV6-5	NA	TRBJ1-2	11	TGTGCCAGCGGCGACAACTATGGCTACACCTTC	CASGDNYGYTF
NA	TRBV6-1	NA	TRBJ2-1	15	TGTGCCAGCAGTGAAGCGGTGACAGCCTACAATGAGCAGTTCTTC	CASSEAVTAYNEQFF
NA	TRBV19	NA	TRBJ1-2	14	TGTGCCAGTACCTGGGCAGGGAGTAACTATGGCTACACCTTC	CASTWAGSNYGYTF
NA	TRBV9	TRBD1	TRBJ1-6	17	TGTGCCAGCAGCGTAGCTACAGGGGGCGCGAGTAATTCACCCCTCCACTTT	CASSVATGGASNSPLHF
once	TRBV25-1	NA	TRBJ2-3	11	TGTGCCAGCACCAGAGAGGATACGCAGTATTTT	CASTREDTQYF
NA	TRBV7-2	TRBD1	TRBJ2-3	12	TGTGCCAGCAGCGGACAGGGCCCTGCGCAGTATTTT	CASSGQGPAQYF